The 28 T cell receptor beta chains listed next were all sequenced from one sample in a study of regulatory T cells in long-lasting Graves disease. For TCR beta, libraries came from iRepertoire HTBI primers and Arm-PCR of CDR3 regions. TCRdb fed the multiplex PCR reads into MiXCR, producing one record per CDR3 protein. The sample carries 360,000 or so distinct CDR3 sequences, 15% to 20% recorded once. Regarding time point: newly diagnosed GD, antithyroid drugs for less than 3 months. The TCR library was prepared using RNA isolated from PBMCs. This sample was also put to use in a study of T cells in Graves' hyperthyroidism and ophthalmopathy.

The source material was peripheral blood mononuclear cells (PBMCs), sampled at new diagnosis, from a patient treated with antithyroid drugs. Receptors originate from a middle-aged man with Graves disease.

The CDR3 sequence: CSASSQVLDTPYEQYF. The CDR3 DNA reads TGCAGCGCCAGCAGCCAAGTATTGGACACTCCCTACGAGCAGTACTTC. J is TRBJ2-7 and V is TRBV20-1; D might be TRBD1 (5 bases). This CDR3 has 16 residues. Germline loops: CDR1 DFQATT, CDR2 SNEGSKA (reference sequence).

This clonotype was recorded only once. The chain is built from TRBV3-1 and TRBJ1-2; no definite D call. Germline values: CDR1 LGHDT, CDR2 YNNKEL (reference sequence). The V and J ends lost 1 base and 4 bases respectively, with 13 bases between them. The CDR3 length is 15 residues. The CDR3 bases are TGTGCCAGCAGCCAAGCCCGAGGTTTCGGCTATGGCTACACCTTC. Residues: CASSQARGFGYGYTF.

This clonotype was observed a single time. The V gene is TRBV14, the J gene TRBJ2-2, with D tentatively TRBD1 (6 bases). V lost 1 base and J lost 3, with 9 bases in between. The CDR3 totals 15 residues. Per the germline V gene, CDR1 is SGHDN and CDR2 is FVKESK. The CDR3 sequence is CASSQVQGYTGELFF. The DNA of the CDR3 is TGTGCCAGCAGCCAAGTTCAGGGGTACACCGGGGAGCTGTTTTTT.

At least ten counts were recorded for this clonotype. J is TRBJ2-1 and V is TRBV9; D not certain. CDR1 is SGDLS and CDR2 is YYNGEE in the germline V gene. This CDR3 has 15 amino acids. Trimming pared 0 bases from V and 7 bases from J, leaving 14 bases between. The CDR3 DNA is TGTGCCAGCAGCGTAGGCGTGGGTATAATGAATGAGCAGTTCTTC. Translating gives CASSVGVGIMNEQFF. The variable domain in full, with the rest retrieved from reference TRBV9 and TRBJ2-1, is DSGVTQTPKHLITATGQRVTLRCSPRSGDLSVYWYQQSLDQGLQFLIQYYNGEERAKGNILERFSAQQFPDLHSELNLSSLELGDSALYFCASSVGVGIMNEQFFGPGTRLTVL.

This clonotype was picked up many times. The chain is built from TRBV20-1 and TRBJ2-5, with a weak D call TRBD1 (5 bases). With 1 base removed from V and 0 bases from J, the gap between germline ends came to 12 bases. The CDR3 is 15 residues long. Per the germline V gene, CDR1 is DFQATT and CDR2 is SNEGSKA (reference sequence). The CDR3 spells CSARALYRNQETQYF. The CDR3 nucleotides are TGCAGTGCTAGAGCGTTATACAGGAACCAAGAGACCCAGTACTTC.

This clonotype was recorded a few times. The chain uses TRBV5-1 and TRBJ1-5; D is perhaps TRBD1 (5 bases). The CDR3 runs 15 residues. The ends were cut back, 5 bases at V and 2 bases at J, with 14 bases in the middle. Germline V gives CDR1 SGHRS, CDR2 YFSETQ. This CDR3 is CASRWGVEGNQPQHF. The CDR3 DNA is TGCGCCAGCAGATGGGGGGTTGAGGGCAATCAGCCCCAGCATTTT. The full variable domain, with the rest looked up from reference TRBV5-1 and TRBJ1-5, is KAGVTQTPRYLIKTRGQQVTLSCSPISGHRSVSWYQQTPGQGLQFLFEYFSETQRNKGNFPGRFSGRQFSNSRSEMNVSTLELGDSALYLCASRWGVEGNQPQHFGDGTRLSIL.

There are many counts of this clonotype. The chain joins TRBV18 to TRBJ1-5; D gene unclear. V lost 2 bases and J lost 4, with 6 bases in between. The CDR3 consists of 13 residues. The germline gives CDR1 KGHSH, CDR2 LQKENI. The CDR3 DNA is TGTGCCAGCTCACCATCCCGGAATCAGCCCCAGCATTTT. Translated: CASSPSRNQPQHF.

This clonotype occurred many times. The rearrangement uses TRBV12-5 and TRBJ2-3, with D possibly TRBD1 on 5 matching bases. The CDR3 extends over 16 amino acids. The germline V gene has CDR1 LGHNT and CDR2 FRNRAP. V was shortened by 0 bases and J by 2 bases, with 12 bases between the two germline ends. In DNA, the CDR3 is TGTGCTAGTGGTTTGGTAGGGGAACTGGTCACAGATACGCAGTATTTT. This gives the protein CASGLVGELVTDTQYF. The full variable domain, its missing parts supplied by reference TRBV12-5 and TRBJ2-3, is DARVTQTPRHKVTEMGQEVTMRCQPILGHNTVFWYRQTMMQGLELLAYFRNRAPLDDSGMPKDRFSAEMPDATLATLKIQPSEPRDSAVYFCASGLVGELVTDTQYFGPGTRLTVL.

There are many counts of this clonotype. The genes are TRBV9 and TRBJ2-7, with TRBD2 matching 7 bases. The V gene end was trimmed by 0 bases and the J gene end by 2 bases; junction bases not matched to a gene: 11. The CDR3 spans 17 residues. The germline V gene encodes CDR1 SGDLS and CDR2 YYNGEE. CDR3 in DNA: TGTGCCAGCAGCGTAGAAAGTAACCGGGGGGTTGCCTACGAGCAGTACTTC. Translated: CASSVESNRGVAYEQYF.

This clonotype came up many times. The chain combines TRBV2 with TRBJ2-5; TRBD1 matches 9 bases. The J segment lost 5 bases and the V segment lost 8 bases, leaving 24 bases of the junction unmatched. Germline CDR1 SNHLY, CDR2 FYNNEI. This CDR3 is 19 amino acids long. The CDR3 DNA reads TGTGCCAGCTTGACCCCGAGGGACAGGGAATTCGGAAATGAGGAGACCCAGTACTTC. It codes for CASLTPRDREFGNEETQYF.

This clonotype was found many times. The chain employs TRBV7-9 and TRBJ2-3; D gene ambiguous. The V and J ends lost 5 bases and 2 bases respectively, with 8 bases between them. The CDR3 is made up of 13 amino acids. The germline CDR1 and CDR2 sequences are SEHNR and FQNEAQ (reference sequence). This CDR3 reads CASSPPHTDTQYF. The CDR3 DNA reads as TGTGCCAGCAGCCCACCCCACACAGATACGCAGTATTTT.

Many counts were recorded for this clonotype. The V gene is TRBV10-1, the J gene TRBJ2-3; D perhaps matches TRBD2 (5 bases). This CDR3 is 15 amino acids long. V was trimmed by 6 bases and J by 2 bases, leaving 15 bases between them. CDR1 and CDR2 (germline): WNHNN, SYGVQD (reference sequence). CDR3 in amino acids: CASSEGIKSTDTQYF. The CDR3, as DNA: TGCGCCAGCAGCGAGGGAATTAAATCCACAGATACGCAGTATTTT.

There are a few counts of this clonotype. The CDR3 loop is CASGLLLGHTEAFF. The CDR3 coding sequence is TGTGCCAGCGGACTACTTCTCGGGCACACTGAAGCTTTCTTT. The J gene is TRBJ1-1, the V gene TRBV3-1; D is undetermined. V lost 8 bases and J 3 bases, leaving 16 bases between the germline ends. This CDR3 has 14 residues. CDR1 LGHDT and CDR2 YNNKEL come from the germline V gene (reference sequence).

This clonotype was seen a single time. With a much larger clone just one base away, this may be a read error. The rearrangement joins TRBV29-1 to TRBJ2-3; TRBD2 is a possible D gene (6 bases). The CDR3 has 15 amino acids. The germline gives CDR1 SQVTM, CDR2 ANQGSEA. CDR3 DNA sequence: TGCAGCGCTGGCGGAGAAACGGGAGACACAGATACGCGGTATTTT. Encoded protein: CSAGGETGDTDTRYF.

This clonotype appeared many times. The V gene is TRBV7-9, the J gene TRBJ2-6; D gene ambiguous. CDR1 and CDR2 from the germline V gene are SEHNR and FQNEAQ (reference sequence). Deletions cut 2 bases from V and 3 bases from J, with 5 bases between. The CDR3 runs 14 residues. CDR3 nucleotides: TGTGCCAGCAGCTTATCGGGTGGGGCCAACGTCCTGACTTTC. Translation: CASSLSGGANVLTF.

The CDR3 loop is CASRTGQGANQPQHF. The CDR3 DNA follows: TGTGCCAGCAGGACCGGACAGGGGGCTAATCAGCCCCAGCATTTT. The chain links TRBV2 to TRBJ1-5; TRBD1 agrees at 11 bases. After removal of 6 bases from V and 4 bases from J, the junction contained 5 bases not matched to a gene. This CDR3 contains 15 residues. The germline gives CDR1 SNHLY, CDR2 FYNNEI. Variable domain in full (rest from reference TRBV2 and TRBJ1-5): EPEVTQTPSHQVTQMGQEVILRCVPISNHLYFYWYRQILGQKVEFLVSFYNNEISEKSEIFDDQFSVERPDGSNFTLKIRSTKLEDSAMYFCASRTGQGANQPQHFGDGTRLSIL.

This clonotype was picked up many times. The V call is TRBV28, the J call TRBJ2-5, with 13 bases identical to TRBD2. V shed 6 bases, J shed 5 bases, and the junction held 21 bases outside the gene matches. CDR3 length: 20 residues. The germline CDR1 and CDR2 sequences are MDHEN and SYDVKM. Here the CDR3 DNA reads TGTGCCAGCAGCTACTCACCTAGCGCGGGGACTAGCGGGGCCTGGGAGACCCAGTACTTC. Encoded protein: CASSYSPSAGTSGAWETQYF.

Many counts were recorded for this clonotype. This chain links TRBV7-9 with TRBJ1-1; TRBD1 matches 9 bases. The CDR3 extends over 16 amino acids. The germline gives CDR1 SEHNR, CDR2 FQNEAQ (reference sequence). The V segment lost 5 bases and the J segment 1 base; nucleotides outside the gene matches: 8. The CDR3 protein is CASSGPGQGKNTEAFF. CDR3 bases: TGTGCCAGCAGCGGTCCGGGACAGGGTAAGAACACTGAAGCTTTCTTT.

The rearrangement joins TRBV7-8 to TRBJ2-3; D not certain. The CDR3 sequence is 12 residues long. V was shortened by 6 bases and J by 2 bases, with 6 bases between the two germline ends. Germline V gives CDR1 SGHVS, CDR2 FQNEAQ. This CDR3 reads CASSDHTDTQYF. In DNA, the CDR3 is TGTGCCAGCAGTGACCACACAGATACGCAGTATTTT.

This clonotype was detected ten times or more. V is TRBV20-1 and J is TRBJ2-7; 7 nucleotides line up with TRBD2. Germline CDR1 reads DFQATT; CDR2 reads SNEGSKA (reference sequence). V shed 3 bases, J shed 1 base, and the junction held 6 bases outside the gene matches. The CDR3 is 14 residues long. The CDR3 region has the DNA TGCAGTGCTAGTGGGAGGGTTGGGTCCTACGAGCAGTACTTC. Translating it yields CSASGRVGSYEQYF.

This rearrangement joins TRBV6-5 to TRBJ1-2; D is uncertain. CDR1 MNHEY and CDR2 SVGAGI come from the germline V gene. Trimming took 0 bases from V and 2 from J, leaving 7 bases between them. This CDR3 has 14 amino acids. In nucleotides, the CDR3 is TGTGCCAGCAGTTACTCCTTGGGGAACTATGGCTACACCTTC. Residues: CASSYSLGNYGYTF.

At least ten counts were recorded for this clonotype. The chain combines TRBV7-2 with TRBJ2-1; D may match TRBD1 or TRBD2 (5 bases each). Germline values: CDR1 SGHTA, CDR2 FQGNSA. The CDR3 contains 13 residues. The V gene lost 6 bases and the J gene lost 7 bases, with 13 bases spanning the gap. CDR3 nucleotide sequence: TGTGCCAGCAGACGTCCAGGGACGAATGAGCAGTTCTTC. Its translation is CASRRPGTNEQFF.

For this clonotype: A much more abundant neighbour one base away suggests this may be a read error. The V and J genes are TRBV7-2 and TRBJ2-1, with D maybe TRBD2 (5 bases). V lost 3 bases and J 13 bases, leaving 16 bases between the germline ends. CDR3 length equals 13 residues. Per germline, CDR1 SGHTA and CDR2 FQGNSA. The CDR3 DNA reads TGTGCCAGCAGCTTGTTGGTCGGGGAGACCCAGTTCTTC. Residues: CASSLLVGETQFF.

The V and J genes are TRBV29-1 and TRBJ1-4; D is possibly TRBD1 (5 bases). Germline assignment: CDR1 SQVTM and CDR2 ANQGSEA. V was trimmed by 0 bases and J by 7 bases, leaving 12 bases between them. This CDR3 has 14 residues. The CDR3 spells CSVEDPRATEKLFF. In nucleotides, the CDR3 is TGCAGCGTTGAAGACCCCAGGGCTACTGAAAAACTGTTTTTT.

This clonotype occurred many times. This sequence joins TRBV7-9 and TRBJ2-7; weak D call: TRBD1 (5 bases). The CDR3 totals 14 residues. The V gene's germline CDR1 is SEHNR and CDR2 FQNEAQ (reference sequence). The ends were cut back, 4 bases at V and 0 bases at J, with 10 bases in the middle. The DNA of the CDR3 is TGTGCCAGCAGCTCCAGGGCCGTCTCCTACGAGCAGTACTTC. It codes for CASSSRAVSYEQYF.

Many counts were recorded for this clonotype. Mismatch with germline at one junction end may stem from a read error. The CDR3 nucleotides are TGTGCCAGCAGGACCGGGACTAGCTATTATTACAGTGAGCAGTTCTTC. This translates into CASRTGTSYYYSEQFF. V is TRBV2 and J is TRBJ2-1, with TRBD2 identical over 9 bases. Looked up from germline, CDR1 is SNHLY and CDR2 is FYNNEI. The CDR3 is made up of 16 amino acids. Using reference TRBV2 and TRBJ2-1 for the parts outside the CDR3, the full variable domain is EPEVTQTPSHQVTQMGQEVILRCVPISNHLYFYWYRQILGQKVEFLVSFYNNEISEKSEIFDDQFSVERPDGSNFTLKIRSTKLEDSAMYFCASRTGTSYYYSEQFFGPGTRLTVL.

This clonotype has only a few counts. The chain is built from TRBV14 and TRBJ1-6; D is ambiguous. The CDR3 totals 14 residues. The V gene lost 2 bases and the J gene lost 6 bases, with 8 bases spanning the gap. CDR1 and CDR2 (germline): SGHDN, FVKESK. CDR3 in DNA: TGTGCCAGCAGCCAATTCTGGGGTAATTCACCCCTCCACTTT. It yields the protein CASSQFWGNSPLHF.

Only a few counts were recorded for this clonotype. A junction end diverges from the germline sequence, so it may reflect a read error. This chain links TRBV11-2 with TRBJ2-5; 8 nucleotides line up with TRBD1. This CDR3 spans 13 amino acids. Germline V gives CDR1 SGHAT, CDR2 FQNNGV. The CDR3 spells CAGSPQGAGTQYF. The CDR3, as DNA: TGTGCCGGCAGCCCCCAGGGGGCCGGGACCCAGTACTTC.